These 18 T cell receptor beta chains came from one sample sequenced in a study of cytomegalovirus exposure and HLA in healthy donors. PCR primers comprised 60 Vbeta and 13 Jbeta primers. The data were produced by immunoSEQ multiplex PCR, yet TCRdb's version contains in-frame clones alone and is incomplete. The sample yields under 200,000 clones, over 75% seen once. The sample consisted of PBMCs. The receptors here all came from a woman in her forties or fifties in good health and CMV-seronegative.

The rearrangement joins TRBV28 to TRBJ2-3, with D possibly TRBD2 on 7 matching bases. Germline V lookup: CDR1 MDHEN, CDR2 SYDVKM. Trimming stripped 1 base from V and 9 bases from J, with 17 bases between. The CDR3 loop spans 15 amino acids. The CDR3: CASSLSGGGVWTQYF. CDR3 DNA: TGTGCCAGCAGTTTATCTGGAGGGGGGGTATGGACGCAGTATTTT.

This chain uses TRBV2 with TRBJ1-5, with D possibly TRBD1 on 5 matching bases. Trimming took off 3 bases at V and 2 bases at J, with 5 bases between the two ends. This CDR3 contains 13 residues. Per germline, CDR1 SNHLY and CDR2 FYNNEI. The CDR3: CASSDRGNQPQHF. In DNA, the CDR3 is TGTGCCAGCAGTGACAGGGGCAATCAGCCCCAGCATTTT.

The chain couples TRBV4-3 to TRBJ1-5, with a tentative D call TRBD1 (5 bases). V shed 2 bases and J shed 4 bases, with 9 bases lying between them. The germline V gene has CDR1 LGHNA and CDR2 YSLEER. The CDR3 has 14 amino acids. This chain's CDR3 is CASSQTQANQPQHF. Written as DNA, the CDR3 is TGCGCCAGCAGCCAAACACAGGCAAATCAGCCCCAGCATTTT.

The gene calls are TRBV6-5 and TRBJ2-5; 12 bases match TRBD2. The CDR3 runs 15 residues. CDR1 MNHEY and CDR2 SVGAGI come from the germline V gene. The ends lost 5 bases at V and 4 bases at J; junction bases unmatched: 5. CDR3 region: CASSPSGRALETQYF. For the CDR3, the DNA is TGTGCCAGCAGTCCTAGCGGGAGGGCGTTAGAGACCCAGTACTTC.

CDR3 residues: CASSQSPIGGVGETQYF. In DNA, the CDR3 is TGCGCCAGCAGTCAATCCCCAATTGGGGGGGTGGGGGAGACCCAGTACTTC. The chain combines TRBV23-1 with TRBJ2-5, with 7 bases matching TRBD2. TRBV23-1 is identified as an open reading frame with a role that is uncertain. With V trimmed by 0 bases and J by 5 bases, 12 bases remained unmatched. The CDR3 consists of 17 residues.

J is TRBJ2-7 and V is TRBV14; no clear D gene. Trimming cost V 4 bases and J 5 bases, with 18 bases left between them. Germline values: CDR1 SGHDN, CDR2 FVKESK. This CDR3 contains 15 residues. CDR3 sequence reads: CASSLSTYLWDEQYF. CDR3 bases: TGTGCCAGCAGCCTATCGACATACTTATGGGACGAGCAGTACTTC.

The V call is TRBV11-2, the J call TRBJ2-7, with D maybe TRBD1 (6 bases). The V and J ends lost 5 bases and 4 bases respectively, with 24 bases between them. The CDR3 extends over 17 amino acids. The V gene's germline CDR1 is SGHAT and CDR2 FQNNGV. This CDR3 reads CASSKGRQDRNPYEQYF. The CDR3 DNA reads as TGTGCCAGCAGCAAGGGGAGACAGGACCGCAACCCTTACGAGCAGTACTTC.

Turning to this clone: Additional DNA sequences in this sample encode the identical CDR3. V and J are TRBV5-6 and TRBJ1-4; 11 bases are shared with TRBD1. The germline CDR1 and CDR2 sequences are SGHDT and YYEEEE. Trimming at V came to 4 bases and at J to 8 bases, leaving 7 bases not matched to a gene. The CDR3 has 15 amino acids. The CDR3 nucleotides read TGTGCCAGCAGCGCGTGGGACAGGGGGAAGGAAAAACTGTTTTTT. Its protein is CASSAWDRGKEKLFF. The complete variable domain, with remaining parts taken from reference TRBV5-6 and TRBJ1-4, reads DAGVTQSPTHLIKTRGQQVTLRCSPKSGHDTVSWYQQALGQGPQFIFQYYEEEERQRGNFPDRFSGHQFPNYSSELNVNALLLGDSALYLCASSAWDRGKEKLFFGSGTQLSVL.

The chain is built from TRBV5-1 and TRBJ2-2; the match to TRBD2 covers 8 bases. The CDR3 runs to 17 residues. The germline CDR1 and CDR2 sequences are SGHRS and YFSETQ. Germline trimming cut 0 bases from V and 4 bases from J; bases unmatched to any gene: 8. CDR3 residues: CASSLGPAGGATGELFF. In DNA form, the CDR3 reads TGCGCCAGCAGCTTGGGCCCTGCCGGGGGGGCCACCGGGGAGCTGTTTTTT.

A remark on this clone: One end of the junction fails to match germline, which may point to a read error. CDR3 amino acids: CASSLAGTGTDTQYF. The CDR3 nucleotides read TGTGCTAGCAGCTTAGCGGGTACGGGGACAGATACGCAGTATTTT. The genes are TRBV7-7 and TRBJ2-3, with 7 bases identical to TRBD2. The length of the CDR3 is 15 residues. Germline CDR1 reads SSHAT; CDR2 reads FNYEAQ (reference sequence).

The V call is TRBV14, the J call TRBJ1-4, with no clear D. The CDR3 is made up of 15 amino acids. The germline gives CDR1 SGHDN, CDR2 FVKESK. Trimming left V 1 base short and J 7 bases short, with 13 bases between. The CDR3 sequence: CASSQGAGSIEKLFF. CDR3 DNA sequence: TGTGCCAGCAGCCAAGGGGCCGGGAGCATTGAAAAACTGTTTTTT.

The genes are TRBV9 and TRBJ1-2; 7 bases map to TRBD1. V lost 4 bases, J lost 1 base, and 10 bases stayed unmatched. This CDR3 has 16 residues. Germline V gives CDR1 SGDLS, CDR2 YYNGEE. CDR3 loop: CASSLNRDSHNYGYTF. In DNA, the CDR3 is TGTGCCAGCAGCCTCAACCGGGACAGCCATAACTATGGCTACACCTTC.

The chain joins TRBV7-6 to TRBJ2-1; D might be TRBD1 (5 bases). Germline V gene sequence: CDR1 SGHVS, CDR2 FNYEAQ. V dropped 1 base and J dropped 8 bases, with 12 bases sitting between them. The CDR3 sequence is 14 residues long. CDR3 nucleotides: TGTGCCAGCAGCTTAGGGGGCTTCGAACATGAGCAGTTCTTC. Translated: CASSLGGFEHEQFF.

This chain links TRBV1 with TRBJ2-2; the table's D call, TRBD1, has no DNA check behind it. TRBV1 is noted as a pseudogene. The CDR3 runs to 16 residues. This chain's CDR3 is CTSSQAQGFNTGELFF. The DNA for the CDR3 is TGCACCAGCAGCCAAGCGCAGGGTTTTAACACCGGGGAGCTGTTTTTT.

V usage is TRBV4-1 and J usage is TRBJ1-1; no firm D call. Germline CDR1 reads MGHRA; CDR2 reads YSYEKL. V lost 1 base and J lost 4, with 19 bases in between. The CDR3 is 17 amino acids. CDR3 sequence reads: CASSQAIPRARGTEAFF. The DNA for the CDR3 is TGCGCCAGCAGCCAAGCTATACCCCGCGCACGCGGCACTGAAGCTTTCTTT.

This clone has more than one count but fewer than ten. The chain has TRBV19 and TRBJ1-5; no firm D call. CDR1 LNHDA and CDR2 SQIVND come from the germline V gene (reference sequence). The CDR3 length is 14 residues. V was trimmed by 3 bases and J by 0 bases, leaving 6 bases between them. The CDR3 region has the DNA TGTGCCAGTAGTATCACTTATAGCAATCAGCCCCAGCATTTT. This codes for CASSITYSNQPQHF.

This clone appeared once. CDR3 DNA: TGCGCCAGCAGCCAAGAAAACTTACCCGGGGAGCTGTTTTTT. Translation gives CASSQENLPGELFF. The V and J genes are TRBV4-3 and TRBJ2-2; D ambiguous. The germline V gene has CDR1 LGHNA and CDR2 YSLEER. V was trimmed by 0 bases and J by 6 bases, leaving 8 bases between them. The CDR3 loop spans 14 amino acids.

This clone was seen more than once but under ten times. V usage is TRBV7-2 and J usage is TRBJ2-5, with 9 bases that match TRBD2. CDR1 and CDR2 (germline): SGHTA, FQGNSA. V was clipped by 3 bases and J by 5 bases; unmatched bases: 4. There are 14 residues in the CDR3. CDR3 DNA sequence: TGTGCCAGCAGCTTCGCGGGGGGGAAGGAGACCCAGTACTTC. It yields the protein CASSFAGGKETQYF.